This T cell receptor (beta chain) comes out of a study of T cell repertoires in cytomegalovirus infection. Study-level background: Through public TCR beta signatures, both CMV infection and matching HLA type were indicated.

With respect to this clonotype: The antigen remains unidentified.

TCRdb reprocessed the reads via MiXCR and lists one record per CDR3 protein. The sample records about 440,000 distinct CDR3 sequences, roughly a third being singletons. Findings and limits, study-wide: CMV carriers with the relevant HLA were identified by cumulative public TCR beta family frequency. Dominating the ex vivo response were TCR beta clonotypes that were CMV-specific and HLA-C-restricted.

The CDR3 runs 12 residues. Trimming stripped 6 bases from V and 5 bases from J, with 10 bases between. Germline CDR1 reads MNHEY; CDR2 reads SVGEGT. Sequencing was performed on PBMCs. The chain is built from TRBV6-2 or TRBV6-3 and TRBJ2-5; D remains unclear. The sequence came from a human donor in good health (CMV status not recorded). Some clones in this sample may be carry-over from other donors' samples. The CDR3 DNA follows: TGTGCCAGCAGAAAGGGTGTTGAGACCCAGTACTTC. It translates to CASRKGVETQYF.